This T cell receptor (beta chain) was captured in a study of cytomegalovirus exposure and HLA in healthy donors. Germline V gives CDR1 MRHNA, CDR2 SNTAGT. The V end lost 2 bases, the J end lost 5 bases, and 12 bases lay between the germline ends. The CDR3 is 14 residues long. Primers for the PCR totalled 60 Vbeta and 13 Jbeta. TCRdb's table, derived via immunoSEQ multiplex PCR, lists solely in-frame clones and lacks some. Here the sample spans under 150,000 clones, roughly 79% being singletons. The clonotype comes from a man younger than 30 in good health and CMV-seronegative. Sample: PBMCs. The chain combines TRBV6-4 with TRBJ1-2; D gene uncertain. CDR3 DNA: TGTGCCAGCAGTGACAAACCCAGAGGGTATGGCTACACCTTC. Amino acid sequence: CASSDKPRGYGYTF.